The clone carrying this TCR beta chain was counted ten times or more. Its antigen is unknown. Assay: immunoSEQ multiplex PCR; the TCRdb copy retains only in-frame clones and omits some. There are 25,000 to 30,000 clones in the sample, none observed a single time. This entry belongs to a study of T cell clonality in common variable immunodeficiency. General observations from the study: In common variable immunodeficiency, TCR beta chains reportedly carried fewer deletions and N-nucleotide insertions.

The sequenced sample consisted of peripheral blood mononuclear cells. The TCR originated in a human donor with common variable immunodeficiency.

The CDR3 bases that were read are TGTGCCTGGAGTGCCAAACAGGGGGATCGCGAG. Protein product: CAWSAKQGDRE. From start to end, the CDR3 is CAWSAKQGDREQYF. The genes are TRBV30 and TRBJ2-7, with 8 bases fitting TRBD1. Read data end 3 residues before the CDR3 end; the end is taken from the germline J gene. Germline loops: CDR1 GTSNPN, CDR2 SVGIG (reference sequence). Trimming at V came to 1 base and at J to 6 bases, leaving 8 bases not matched to a gene. The CDR3 spans 14 residues. The complete variable domain, with remaining parts taken from reference TRBV30 and TRBJ2-7, reads SQTIHQWPATLVQPVGSPLSLECTVEGTSNPNLYWYRQAAGRGLQLLFYSVGIGQISSEVPQNLSASRPQDRQFILSSKKLLLSDSGFYLCAWSAKQGDREQYFGPGTRLTVT.